The 8 T cell receptor beta chains in this list originate from one sample, sequenced in a study of technical replicates of blood from a few donors. Here immunoSEQ multiplex PCR was the method, and the copy in TCRdb shows in-frame clones only, minus some. Of under 85,000 clones listed, 80% to 95% were seen once; the top ten hold about 0.38%. The specimen was T cells isolated from PBMCs. These receptors all come from a human donor in good health.

V gene TRBV6-1 combines with J gene TRBJ2-2; possible D gene TRBD2, 6 bases. Trimming shortened V by 2 bases and J by 3 bases, and 19 bases separated the two germline ends. The CDR3 loop spans 18 amino acids. From germline, CDR1 is MNHNS and CDR2 SASEGT. The CDR3 DNA sequence: TGTGCCAGCAGTGAAACCCACGGATCTAGCGTCTACACCGGGGAGCTGTTTTTT. Encoded protein: CASSETHGSSVYTGELFF.

J is TRBJ2-5 and V is TRBV7-3; 7 nucleotides align to TRBD2. Per germline, CDR1 SGHTA and CDR2 FQGTGA. J was trimmed by 5 bases and V by 0 bases; bases with no gene match: 15. The CDR3 covers 18 residues. CDR3 protein: CASSLTGGEAGFCETQYF. CDR3 sequence (DNA): TGTGCCAGCAGCTTAACGGGGGGGGAAGCAGGGTTTTGCGAGACCCAGTACTTC.

This chain uses TRBV10-3 with TRBJ2-7; TRBD2 matches 10 bases. Per the germline V gene, CDR1 is ENHRY and CDR2 is SYGVKD. The CDR3 sequence is 14 residues long. V shed 8 bases and J 7 bases; nucleotides not matched to a gene: 11. The CDR3 nucleotides read TGTGCCATCGGGGCTAGCGGGAGTCTCGGGGAGCAGTACTTC. This sequence encodes CAIGASGSLGEQYF.

The chain has TRBV29-1 and TRBJ2-7; D may be TRBD2 (7 bases). V dropped 6 bases and J dropped 3 bases, with 15 bases sitting between them. This CDR3 is built from 13 residues. Per the germline V gene, CDR1 is SQVTM and CDR2 is ANQGSEA. The CDR3 DNA reads TGCAGCGTCTCTTCGGGGGGCGGCTACGAGCAGTACTTC. It specifies CSVSSGGGYEQYF.

This rearrangement joins TRBV9 to TRBJ2-7; TRBD2 agrees at 7 bases. CDR3 length: 13 residues. V lost 0 bases to trimming and J lost 6 bases; unmatched junction nucleotides: 3. The germline gives CDR1 SGDLS, CDR2 YYNGEE. The DNA of the CDR3 is TGTGCCAGCAGCGTAGGACTAGCTTCCGAGCAGTACTTC. It yields the protein CASSVGLASEQYF. Complete variable domain (other parts from reference TRBV9 and TRBJ2-7): DSGVTQTPKHLITATGQRVTLRCSPRSGDLSVYWYQQSLDQGLQFLIQYYNGEERAKGNILERFSAQQFPDLHSELNLSSLELGDSALYFCASSVGLASEQYFGPGTRLTVT.

The chain carries TRBV27 and TRBJ1-5; 9 bases are shared with TRBD1. This CDR3 region has 14 residues. Germline V gene lookup returns CDR1 MNHEY and CDR2 SMNVEV (reference sequence). With V trimmed by 4 bases and J by 4 bases, 2 bases remained unmatched. The CDR3 DNA reads TGTGCCAGCAGTTCCGGGACAGGGAATCAGCCCCAGCATTTT. Residues: CASSSGTGNQPQHF.

The chain combines TRBV28 with TRBJ2-1, with a possible D match to TRBD2 (6 bases). V shed 10 bases and J shed 2 bases, with 12 bases lying between them. The CDR3 totals 13 residues. Germline V gene sequence: CDR1 MDHEN, CDR2 SYDVKM. The DNA of the CDR3 is TGTGCCACCCGGGACTCAGCCTACAATGAGCAGTTCTTC. This gives the protein CATRDSAYNEQFF.

The rearrangement uses TRBV28 and TRBJ2-4, with TRBD2 matching 8 bases. This CDR3 is 15 amino acids long. Germline V gene sequence: CDR1 MDHEN, CDR2 SYDVKM. Trimming at V came to 8 bases and at J to 1 base, leaving 7 bases not matched to a gene. CDR3 in amino acids: CASYTAGAAKNIQYF. For the CDR3, the DNA is TGTGCCAGCTATACAGCGGGGGCGGCCAAAAACATTCAGTACTTC.